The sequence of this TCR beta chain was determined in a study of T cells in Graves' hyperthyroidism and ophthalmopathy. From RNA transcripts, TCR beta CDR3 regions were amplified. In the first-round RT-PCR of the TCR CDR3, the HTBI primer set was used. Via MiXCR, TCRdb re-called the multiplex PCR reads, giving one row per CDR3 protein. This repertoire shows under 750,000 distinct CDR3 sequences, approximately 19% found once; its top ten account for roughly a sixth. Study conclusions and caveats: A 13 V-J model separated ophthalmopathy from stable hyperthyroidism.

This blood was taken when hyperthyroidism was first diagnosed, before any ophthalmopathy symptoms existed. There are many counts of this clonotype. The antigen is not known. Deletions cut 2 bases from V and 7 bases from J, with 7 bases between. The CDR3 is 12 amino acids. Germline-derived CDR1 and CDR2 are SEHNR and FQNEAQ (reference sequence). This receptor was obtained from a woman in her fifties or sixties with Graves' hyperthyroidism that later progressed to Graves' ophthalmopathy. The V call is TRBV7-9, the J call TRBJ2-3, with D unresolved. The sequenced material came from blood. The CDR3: CASSLTENTQYF. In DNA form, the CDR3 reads TGTGCCAGCAGCTTAACCGAAAATACGCAGTATTTT. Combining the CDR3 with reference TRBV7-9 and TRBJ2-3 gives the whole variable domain DTGVSQNPRHKITKRGQNVTFRCDPISEHNRLYWYRQTLGQGPEFLTYFQNEAQLEKSRLLSDRFSAERPKGSFSTLEIQRTEQGDSAMYLCASSLTENTQYFGPGTRLTVL.